This entry concerns a single TCR beta chain. Its antigen is as yet unknown. CDR3 size: 15 residues. Germline CDR1 MGHRA, CDR2 YSYEKL. Trimming shortened V by 2 bases and J by 3 bases, and 14 bases separated the two germline ends. This entry is derived from a study of cytomegalovirus exposure and HLA in healthy donors. Study conclusions and caveats: Among the CMV-associated chains, three were confirmed in vitro as specific for CMV antigens.

The donors were part of the roughly 120-subject validation cohort, which stood apart from the 666-subject first cohort. TCRdb keeps only in-frame clones here, not all; method: immunoSEQ multiplex PCR. The sample carries 250,000 to 350,000 clones, roughly 90% recorded once. Sample: PBMCs. The source of this sequence is a woman aged 18 to 35 in good health and CMV-seronegative. V gene TRBV4-1 combines with J gene TRBJ2-7, with D possibly TRBD2 on 6 matching bases. CDR3 nucleotide sequence: TGCGCCAGCAGCCAAACGGGGGTTCTGATCTACGAGCAGTACTTC. Encoded protein: CASSQTGVLIYEQYF.